This TCR beta chain was profiled in a study of T cells in Graves' hyperthyroidism and ophthalmopathy. Study-wide context: Upon initial diagnosis and before any treatment, peripheral blood was collected.

Researchers took RNA transcripts and amplified the TCR beta CDR3 regions from them. A set of HTBI primers served as the primers for a first-round RT-PCR of the TCR CDR3. TCRdb passed the multiplex PCR reads through MiXCR, listing each CDR3 protein once. The sample contains 500,000 or so distinct CDR3 sequences, about 16% of which appear only once. This clonotype was counted many times. Thyroid ultrasound and orbital computed tomography, with clinical symptoms and serum thyroxine and TRAb, informed diagnoses. The clonotype was recovered from a woman in her 30s with Graves' ophthalmopathy. Sequencing was carried out using blood.

The DNA for the CDR3 is TGTGCCAGCAGGGGACTAGGGAATGAGCAGTTCTTC. It specifies CASRGLGNEQFF. The rearrangement joins TRBV6-2 or TRBV6-3 to TRBJ2-1; 8 bases agree with TRBD2. V trimming: 6 bases; J trimming: 7 bases; junction bases outside the gene matches: 2. This CDR3 is 12 amino acids long. The germline gives CDR1 MNHEY, CDR2 SVGEGT.